This is a list of T cell receptor beta chains from one sample in a study of siplizumab effects on memory and regulatory T cells. The protocol was immunoSEQ multiplex PCR, while the TCRdb copy is restricted to in-frame clones and leaves out a portion. The sample has 99,000 or so clones, nearly 95% seen once. The sequenced sample was Tregs sorted from blood. These receptors all come from a human donor in good health. Both conserved end residues are part of each CDR3. D genes are given only for firm matches. Not every row has a clone size; where given, it reads once, few, many or a size class.

>TRBV2|TRBJ1-6|few|-
TGTGCCAGCAGTGGGTGGAGCTCCTATAATTCACCCCTCCACTTT
CASSGWSSYNSPLHF
>TRBV19|TRBJ1-5|-|TRBD1
TGTGCCAGTAGTCTGGGGACAGGGGCCCCTCAGCGCCAGCATTTT
CASSLGTGAPQRQHF
>TRBV27|TRBJ2-2|-|-
TGTGCCAGCAGTAGACAGACCAACACCGGGGAGCTGTTTTTT
CASSRQTNTGELFF
>TRBV9|TRBJ2-5|-|TRBD2
TGTGCCAGCAGCGTAGGTCTAGCGGGGGGGTACCAAGAGACCCAGTACTTC
CASSVGLAGGYQETQYF
>TRBV5-1|TRBJ1-1|-|-
TGCGCCAGCAGCTTGTACCCAGGGGTGGTTGAAGCTTTCTTT
CASSLYPGVVEAFF
>TRBV6-6|TRBJ1-6|-|TRBD1
TGTGCCAGCAGTTACCAGGGGGCTGGTTCACCCCTCCACTTT
CASSYQGAGSPLHF
>TRBV7-2|TRBJ1-4|-|TRBD1
TGTGCCAGCAGCCCTCAAGGGACAGTAGGAGCTGAAAAACTGTTTTTT
CASSPQGTVGAEKLFF
>TRBV19|TRBJ2-7|-|TRBD1
TGTGCCAGTAGTATTGGCACAGGGGCAAGCTCCTACGAGCAGTACTTC
CASSIGTGASSYEQYF
>TRBV9|TRBJ2-1|-|TRBD2
TGTGCCAGCAGCGTAGTAACTAGCGGAGGGGGTGAGCAGTTCTTC
CASSVVTSGGGEQFF
>TRBV18|TRBJ1-5|-|-
TGTGCCAGCTCACCCCTTGTACTCGGAGGGCAAGAACAGCCCCAGCATTTT
CASSPLVLGGQEQPQHF
>TRBV18|TRBJ1-1|-|-
TGTGCCAGCTCACCAGGGGAAGCTTTCTTT
CASSPGEAFF
>TRBV6-1|TRBJ2-3|-|-
TGTGCCAGCAGTCAAGCGCAGGGTCGAGGAACGCAGTATTTT
CASSQAQGRGTQYF
>TRBV6-4|TRBJ2-2|-|TRBD2
TGTGCCAGCAGTAAGACTAGCGGGAGGGCCGCAAGCACCGGGGAGCTGTTTTTT
CASSKTSGRAASTGELFF
>TRBV7-2|TRBJ2-7|once|TRBD1
TGTGCCAGCAGCTTAGACAGGGGGCTGTACGAGCAGTACTTC
CASSLDRGLYEQYF
>TRBV11-2|TRBJ2-2|-|-
TGTGCCAGCAGCTTAACGCCCCACGGGGACACCGGGGAGCTGTTTTTT
CASSLTPHGDTGELFF
>TRBV5-1|TRBJ1-5|-|TRBD1
TGCGCCAGCAGCTTGGGGACAGGGGGCTGGGGCAATCAGCCCCAGCATTTT
CASSLGTGGWGNQPQHF
>TRBV7-2|TRBJ1-1|-|-
TGTGCCAGCAGCTTAGTGGCAGGCCTGAACACTGAAGCTTTCTTT
CASSLVAGLNTEAFF
>TRBV5-1|TRBJ2-7|-|TRBD2
TGCGCCAGCAGTCCCGGGGGGAACCACGAGCAGTACTTC
CASSPGGNHEQYF
>TRBV7-7|TRBJ2-3|-|TRBD2
TGTGCTAGCAGCTTCGGACTAGCGGGGAGCACAGATACGCAGTATTTT
CASSFGLAGSTDTQYF
>TRBV19|TRBJ2-5|-|-
TGTGCCAGTAGTATATCGGGACAAACAGTCCAAGAGACCCAGTACTTC
CASSISGQTVQETQYF
>TRBV6-5|TRBJ2-7|-|TRBD2
TGTGCCAGCAGTTACACTAGCGGGAACTACGAGCAGTACTTC
CASSYTSGNYEQYF
>TRBV11-2|TRBJ2-4|-|-
TGTGCCAGCAGCCTAAGGGCGAGGGCGGCCAAAAACATTCAGTACTTC
CASSLRARAAKNIQYF